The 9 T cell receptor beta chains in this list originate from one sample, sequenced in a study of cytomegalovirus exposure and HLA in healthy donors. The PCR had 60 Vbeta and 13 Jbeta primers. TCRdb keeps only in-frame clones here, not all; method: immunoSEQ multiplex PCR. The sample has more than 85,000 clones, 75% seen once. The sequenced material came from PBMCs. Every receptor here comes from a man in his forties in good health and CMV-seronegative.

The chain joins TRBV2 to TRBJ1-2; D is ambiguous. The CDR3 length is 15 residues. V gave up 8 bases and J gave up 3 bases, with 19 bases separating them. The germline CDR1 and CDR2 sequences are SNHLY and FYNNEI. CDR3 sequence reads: CASDSSGRRDYGYTF. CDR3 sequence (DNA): TGTGCCAGCGATTCCTCCGGCCGGAGGGACTATGGCTACACCTTC. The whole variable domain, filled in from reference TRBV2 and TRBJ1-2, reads EPEVTQTPSHQVTQMGQEVILRCVPISNHLYFYWYRQILGQKVEFLVSFYNNEISEKSEIFDDQFSVERPDGSNFTLKIRSTKLEDSAMYFCASDSSGRRDYGYTFGSGTRLTVV.

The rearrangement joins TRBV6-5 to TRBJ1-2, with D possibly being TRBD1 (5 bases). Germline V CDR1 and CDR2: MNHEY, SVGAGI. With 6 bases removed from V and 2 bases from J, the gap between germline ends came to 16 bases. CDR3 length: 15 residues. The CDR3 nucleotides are TGTGCCAGCAGAAAGATTCGAGACAGCAACTATGGCTACACCTTC. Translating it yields CASRKIRDSNYGYTF.

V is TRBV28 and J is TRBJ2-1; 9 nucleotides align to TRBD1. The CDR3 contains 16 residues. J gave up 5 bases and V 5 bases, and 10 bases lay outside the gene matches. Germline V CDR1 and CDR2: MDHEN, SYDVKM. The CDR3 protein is CASSTTGGTSHNEQFF. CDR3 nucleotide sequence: TGTGCCAGCAGTACAACAGGGGGCACATCCCACAATGAGCAGTTCTTC. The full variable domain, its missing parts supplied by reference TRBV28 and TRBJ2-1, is DVKVTQSSRYLVKRTGEKVFLECVQDMDHENMFWYRQDPGLGLRLIYFSYDVKMKEKGDIPEGYSVSREKKERFSLILESASTNQTSMYLCASSTTGGTSHNEQFFGPGTRLTVL.

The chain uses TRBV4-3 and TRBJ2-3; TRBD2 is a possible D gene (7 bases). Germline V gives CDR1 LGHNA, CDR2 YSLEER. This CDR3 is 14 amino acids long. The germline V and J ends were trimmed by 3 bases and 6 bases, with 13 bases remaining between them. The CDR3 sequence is CASSHSGEGDTQYF. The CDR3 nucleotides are TGCGCCAGCAGCCATTCAGGGGAGGGGGATACGCAGTATTTT.

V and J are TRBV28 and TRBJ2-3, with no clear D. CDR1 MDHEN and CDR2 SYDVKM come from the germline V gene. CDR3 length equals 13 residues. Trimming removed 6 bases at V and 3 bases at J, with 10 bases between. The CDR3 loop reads CASSQTATDTQYF. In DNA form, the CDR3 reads TGTGCCAGCAGCCAAACAGCTACAGATACGCAGTATTTT.

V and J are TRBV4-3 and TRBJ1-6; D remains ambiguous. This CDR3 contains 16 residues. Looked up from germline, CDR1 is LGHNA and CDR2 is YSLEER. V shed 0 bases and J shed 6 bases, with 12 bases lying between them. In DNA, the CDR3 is TGCGCCAGCAGCCAAGATGCGGGGTGGAGTAATTCACCCCTCCACTTT. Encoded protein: CASSQDAGWSNSPLHF.

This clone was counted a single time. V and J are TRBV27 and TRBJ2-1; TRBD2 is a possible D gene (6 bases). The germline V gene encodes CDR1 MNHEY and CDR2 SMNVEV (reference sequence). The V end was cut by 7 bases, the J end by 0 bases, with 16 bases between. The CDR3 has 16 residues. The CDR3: CASNLFSGSSYNEQFF. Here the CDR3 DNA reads TGTGCCAGCAACCTCTTTAGCGGAAGCTCCTACAATGAGCAGTTCTTC.

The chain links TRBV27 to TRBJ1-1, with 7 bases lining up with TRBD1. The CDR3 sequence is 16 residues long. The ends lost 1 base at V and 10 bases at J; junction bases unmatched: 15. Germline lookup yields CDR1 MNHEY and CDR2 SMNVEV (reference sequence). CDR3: CASSLFSGSTGRLAFF. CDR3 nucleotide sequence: TGTGCCAGCAGTTTATTTTCCGGGTCGACAGGGCGGTTAGCTTTCTTT.

The CDR3 DNA follows: TGTGCCAGCCGGGACATACAGAACACTGAAGCTTTCTTT. Residues: CASRDIQNTEAFF. The V gene is TRBV27, the J gene TRBJ1-1; possibly TRBD1 for D (6 bases). Germline values: CDR1 MNHEY, CDR2 SMNVEV (reference sequence). The CDR3 sequence is 13 residues long. Trimming took off 8 bases at V and 1 base at J, with 11 bases between the two ends.